This TCR beta chain appears in the sequencing data of a study of regulatory T cells in long-lasting Graves disease. Study results and caveats: TCR diversity was lower in persistent than newly diagnosed Graves' disease.

A few counts support this clonotype. Its antigen is unidentified. Specified time point: newly diagnosed GD, antithyroid drugs for less than 3 months. Extracted RNA from PBMCs served as the source of the TCR library. Enrollment of patients was through an endocrinology department in Xi'an, China. CDR3-region Arm-PCR and iRepertoire HTBI primers produced the TCR beta libraries. TCRdb reprocessed the multiplex PCR reads via MiXCR and lists one record per CDR3 protein. The table records roughly 500,000 distinct CDR3 sequences, around 12% of them present only once. The sample was also reused in another study, on T cells in Graves' hyperthyroidism and ophthalmopathy. That work adds: The authors deemed Graves' hyperthyroidism stable absent ophthalmopathy progression within 18 months. Stable hyperthyroidism and ophthalmopathy were separated using 13 V-J signatures.

Sequenced material: peripheral blood mononuclear cells (PBMCs), taken at new diagnosis, from a patient treated with antithyroid drugs. The receptor was derived from a woman aged 25 to 39 with Graves disease.

The CDR3 DNA reads as TGTGCCAGCAGCCCAGGCTCTGGGGCGGCTCCTAAAGATACGCAGTATTTT. It is translated as CASSPGSGAAPKDTQYF. This rearrangement joins TRBV7-6 to TRBJ2-3; a weak D match, TRBD1 (5 bases). The CDR3 spans 17 residues. The germline CDR1 and CDR2 sequences are SGHVS and FNYEAQ. V was pared by 5 bases and J by 5 bases, with 23 bases between.